A single sample gave rise to the 2 T cell receptor beta chains below, sequenced in a study of blood T cell repertoires in COVID-19. The method was immunoSEQ multiplex PCR; TCRdb's version includes in-frame clones alone and lacks a portion of them. This table holds about 190,000 clones, around 79% found once. Sequenced material: peripheral blood. The receptor source for this set is a man aged 50 to 59 who had recovered from COVID-19.

This clone was seen more than once but under ten times. The rearrangement links TRBV27 to TRBJ1-5; D call uncertain. CDR1 and CDR2 from the germline V gene are MNHEY and SMNVEV (reference sequence). Trimming removed 0 bases at V and 4 bases at J, with 13 bases between. CDR3 length: 16 amino acids. In nucleotides, the CDR3 is TGTGCCAGCAGTTTATCGCGTTACAGCTCGAATCAGCCCCAGCATTTT. It codes for CASSLSRYSSNQPQHF.

V is TRBV27 and J is TRBJ2-5, with a tentative D call TRBD2 (5 bases). The CDR3 runs to 15 residues. CDR1 is MNHEY, CDR2 SMNVEV, per germline (reference sequence). Trimming shortened V by 7 bases and J by 2 bases, and 17 bases separated the two germline ends. CDR3 bases: TGTGCCAGCAATAGAGGAGGACGGAAACAAGAGACCCAGTACTTC. Amino acid sequence: CASNRGGRKQETQYF.